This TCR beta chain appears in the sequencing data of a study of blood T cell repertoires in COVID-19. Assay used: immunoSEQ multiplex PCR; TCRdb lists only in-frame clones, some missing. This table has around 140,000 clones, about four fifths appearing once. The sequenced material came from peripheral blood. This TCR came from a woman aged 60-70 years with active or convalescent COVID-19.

CDR3 amino acids: CASSQTNRGTEAFF. The CDR3 nucleotides read TGCGCCAGCAGCCAGACTAACCGCGGCACTGAAGCTTTCTTT. The chain carries TRBV4-1 and TRBJ1-1; no definite D call. V shed 3 bases and J shed 4 bases, with 12 bases lying between them. The CDR3 covers 14 residues. Germline V CDR1 and CDR2: MGHRA, YSYEKL.